This TCR beta chain was documented in a study of tumor-infiltrating lymphocytes in oesophageal squamous cell carcinoma. In TCRdb, the PCR reads were re-called with MiXCR into one record per CDR3 protein. The sample shows about 3,800 distinct CDR3 sequences, 19% of them seen only once. In this sample, this clonotype is medium-sized. This CDR3 comprises 16 residues. V was trimmed by 1 base and J by 2 bases, leaving 12 bases between them. Germline CDR1 KGHDR, CDR2 SFDVKD. The chain combines TRBV24-1 with TRBJ2-3; possible D gene TRBD2, 6 bases. The sequence was collected from a male donor with esophageal squamous cell carcinoma. The sequenced sample consisted of normal esophageal tissue next to the tumor. This chain's CDR3 is CATSDFQSGLTDTQYF. DNA for the CDR3: TGTGCCACCAGTGATTTCCAATCGGGACTCACAGATACGCAGTATTTT.